One sample yielded the 9 T cell receptor beta chains listed below, sequenced in a study of CD8 T cells in ankylosing spondylitis. Via MiXCR, TCRdb re-called the 5' RACE reads, giving one row per CDR3 protein. The sample carries roughly 240,000 distinct CDR3 sequences, roughly 8% recorded once. The sample comprised blood, either unsorted or a sorted T cell fraction (not recorded which). The receptors derive from a female donor with ankylosing spondylitis or in good health (not recorded which).

The table lists this clonotype with many counts. The V call is TRBV5-1, the J call TRBJ1-1; 8 bases agree with TRBD1. CDR1 is SGHRS and CDR2 is YFSETQ in the germline V gene. V lost 4 bases, J lost 5 bases, and 4 bases stayed unmatched. The CDR3 is 13 residues long. CDR3 nucleotides: TGCGCCAGCAGCCAACAGGGGGGGACTGAAGCTTTCTTT. It codes for CASSQQGGTEAFF.

This clonotype has a count of ten or more. This sequence joins TRBV20-1 and TRBJ2-7; 8 bases are a match to TRBD2. Germline values: CDR1 DFQATT, CDR2 SNEGSKA (reference sequence). The CDR3 is 14 amino acids. Trimming removed 2 bases from V and 3 bases from J; junction bases left unmatched: 6. CDR3 bases: TGCAGTGCTAGACTTGCGGGAGGCCGCTACGAGCAGTACTTC. Protein sequence: CSARLAGGRYEQYF.

This clonotype has just a few counts. This chain links TRBV15 with TRBJ2-1; D gene unclear. V was clipped by 2 bases and J by 10 bases, with 12 bases between them. This CDR3 has 13 residues. Looked up from germline, CDR1 is LNHNV and CDR2 is YYDKDF (reference sequence). CDR3 in DNA: TGTGCCACCAGCAGAATCGGGCTGGACGAGCAGTTCTTC. Encoded protein: CATSRIGLDEQFF.

This clonotype was counted ten times or more. The chain is built from TRBV10-3 and TRBJ1-4; TRBD1 aligns across 10 bases. V lost 4 bases, J lost 5 bases, and 1 base stayed unmatched. The CDR3 length is 14 residues. Germline CDR1 is ENHRY and CDR2 is SYGVKD. CDR3 DNA sequence: TGTGCCATCAGTGGGGGACAGGGGAATGAAAAACTGTTTTTT. It yields the protein CAISGGQGNEKLFF.

This clonotype was counted many times. The chain has TRBV6-1 and TRBJ1-2; D possibly corresponds to TRBD1 (5 bases). Germline V gives CDR1 MNHNS, CDR2 SASEGT. This CDR3 has 16 amino acids. Trimming cost V 6 bases and J 0 bases, with 17 bases left between them. The CDR3: CASSSGGELANYGYTF. For the CDR3, the DNA is TGTGCCAGCAGCTCCGGGGGGGAGCTAGCTAACTATGGCTACACCTTC.

This clonotype was counted only a few times. The rearrangement links TRBV6-2 or TRBV6-3 to TRBJ1-2, with D tentatively TRBD1 (5 bases). Germline CDR1 and CDR2: MNHEY and SVGEGT. V shed 6 bases and J shed 6 bases, with 17 bases lying between them. The CDR3 extends over 14 amino acids. CDR3 nucleotide sequence: TGTGCCAGCAGAAATGACGCAGGGTACGATGGCTACACCTTC. It yields the protein CASRNDAGYDGYTF.

A note on this clonotype: A much larger clone sits a single nucleotide away, making a read error possible. This rearrangement joins TRBV12-3 or TRBV12-4 to TRBJ1-5; D uncertain. Trimming stripped 3 bases from V and 5 bases from J, with 11 bases between. CDR3 length equals 14 residues. The CDR3 DNA sequence: TGTGCCAGCAGTTTTATGCGGAGGGATCAGCCCCAGCATTTT. Amino acid sequence: CASSFMRRDQPQHF.

The sample holds many counts of this clonotype. The rearrangement joins TRBV29-1 to TRBJ2-7, with 7 bases that match TRBD2. Germline V gives CDR1 SQVTM, CDR2 ANQGSEA. Trimming took 3 bases from V and 4 from J; bases not matched to a gene: 12. The CDR3 is 15 amino acids. CDR3 nucleotide sequence: TGCAGCGTTGAGGGGGGGGGATTGTTTGGATACGAGCAGTACTTC. Translating it yields CSVEGGGLFGYEQYF.

This clonotype was seen ten or more times. The gene calls are TRBV12-3 or TRBV12-4 and TRBJ1-5, with D unclear. V was pared by 6 bases and J by 0 bases, with 6 bases between. The CDR3 is 13 residues long. Here the CDR3 DNA reads TGTGCCAGCAGCCTTAATAGCAATCAGCCCCAGCATTTT. Its translation is CASSLNSNQPQHF.